The TCR beta chain under discussion was sequenced for a study of OX40 agonist ivuxolimab in advanced cancers. Study information: Dose-escalation cases comprised hepatocellular carcinoma, melanoma, renal cell or head and neck cancer.

Clones were read by immunoSEQ multiplex PCR, and TCRdb kept only the in-frame ones, dropping some. The sample shows 14,000 or so clones, around three quarters of them seen only once. Germline V gene data show CDR1 as SGHVS and CDR2 as FNYEAQ. V lost 1 base and J 4 bases, leaving 7 bases between the germline ends. The CDR3 runs to 14 residues. Baseline was the first blood sampling point, followed by cycle 4 day 1 and cycle 7 day 1. Regarding this clone: The antigen is undetermined.

The study, taken as a whole, reports: Relatively little clonal expansion, among the lowest observed, appeared in partial responders at 0.1-3.0 mg/kg. On average, a greater number of expanded clones characterised CD8+ T cells relative to CD4+.

The chain links TRBV7-6 to TRBJ2-2; unclear D gene. The clonotype comes from an adult with an advanced solid tumor such as melanoma, head and neck, liver or kidney cancer. The sample consisted of CD4+ or CD8+ T cells sorted from blood, taken in a trial of the OX40 agonist ivuxolimab. The CDR3 DNA reads TGTGCCAGCAGCTTAGTTCATACCACCGGGGAGCTGTTTTTT. The encoded protein is CASSLVHTTGELFF. The full variable domain, rest sourced from reference TRBV7-6 and TRBJ2-2, is GAGVSQSPRYKVTKRGQDVALRCDPISGHVSLYWYRQALGQGPEFLTYFNYEAQQDKSGLPNDRFSAERPEGSISTLTIQRTEQRDSAMYRCASSLVHTTGELFFGEGSRLTVL.